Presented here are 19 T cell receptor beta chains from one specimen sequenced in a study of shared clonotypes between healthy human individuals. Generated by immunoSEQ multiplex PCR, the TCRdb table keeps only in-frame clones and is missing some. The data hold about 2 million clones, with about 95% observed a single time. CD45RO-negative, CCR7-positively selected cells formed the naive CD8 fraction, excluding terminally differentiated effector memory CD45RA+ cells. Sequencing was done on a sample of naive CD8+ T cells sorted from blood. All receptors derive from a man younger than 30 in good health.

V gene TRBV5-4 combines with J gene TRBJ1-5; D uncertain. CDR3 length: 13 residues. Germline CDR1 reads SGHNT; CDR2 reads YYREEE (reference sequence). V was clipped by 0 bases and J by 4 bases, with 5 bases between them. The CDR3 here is CASSLGLNQPQHF. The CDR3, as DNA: TGTGCCAGCAGCTTGGGTCTAAATCAGCCCCAGCATTTT.

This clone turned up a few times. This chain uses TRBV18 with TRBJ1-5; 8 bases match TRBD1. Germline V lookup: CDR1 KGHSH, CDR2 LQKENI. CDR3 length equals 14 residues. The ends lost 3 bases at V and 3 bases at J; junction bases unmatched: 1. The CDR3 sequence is CASSPGQANQPQHF. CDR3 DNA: TGTGCCAGCTCACCGGGACAGGCCAATCAGCCCCAGCATTTT.

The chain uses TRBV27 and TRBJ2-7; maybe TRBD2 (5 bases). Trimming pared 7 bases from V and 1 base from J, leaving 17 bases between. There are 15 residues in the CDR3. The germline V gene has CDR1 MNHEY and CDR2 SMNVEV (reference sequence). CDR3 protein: CASIPRGPGSYEQYF. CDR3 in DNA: TGTGCCAGCATCCCGCGCGGGCCGGGATCCTACGAGCAGTACTTC.

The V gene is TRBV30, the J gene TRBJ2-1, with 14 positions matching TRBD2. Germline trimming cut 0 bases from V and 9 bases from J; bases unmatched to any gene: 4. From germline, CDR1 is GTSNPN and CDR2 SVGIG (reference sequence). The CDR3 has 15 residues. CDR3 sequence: CAWSVEGLAGAEQFF. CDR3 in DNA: TGTGCCTGGAGTGTAGAGGGACTAGCGGGAGCTGAGCAGTTCTTC.

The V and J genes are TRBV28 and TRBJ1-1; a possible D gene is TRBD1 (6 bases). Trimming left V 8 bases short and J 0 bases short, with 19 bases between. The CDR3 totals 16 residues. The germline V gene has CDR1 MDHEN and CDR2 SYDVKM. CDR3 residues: CASSFRTELMNTEAFF. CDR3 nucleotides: TGTGCCAGCTCCTTTAGGACAGAGCTCATGAACACTGAAGCTTTCTTT.

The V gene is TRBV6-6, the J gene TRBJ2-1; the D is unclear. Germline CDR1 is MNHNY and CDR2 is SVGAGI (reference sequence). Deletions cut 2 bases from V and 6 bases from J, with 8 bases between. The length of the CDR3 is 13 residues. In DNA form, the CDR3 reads TGTGCCAGCAGTTACCCCTCTAGCAATGAGCAGTTCTTC. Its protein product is CASSYPSSNEQFF.

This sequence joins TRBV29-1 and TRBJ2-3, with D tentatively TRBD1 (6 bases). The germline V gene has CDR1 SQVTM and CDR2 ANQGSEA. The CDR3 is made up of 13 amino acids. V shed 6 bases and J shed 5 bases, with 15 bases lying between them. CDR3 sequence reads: CSVCQGRQDTQYF. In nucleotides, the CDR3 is TGCAGCGTATGTCAGGGGAGACAAGATACGCAGTATTTT.

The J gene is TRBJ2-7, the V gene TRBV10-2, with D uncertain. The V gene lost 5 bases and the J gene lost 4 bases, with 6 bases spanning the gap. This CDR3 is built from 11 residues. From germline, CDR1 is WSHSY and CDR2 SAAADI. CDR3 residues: CASSSYYEQYF. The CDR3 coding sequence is TGCGCCAGCAGTTCATATTACGAGCAGTACTTC.

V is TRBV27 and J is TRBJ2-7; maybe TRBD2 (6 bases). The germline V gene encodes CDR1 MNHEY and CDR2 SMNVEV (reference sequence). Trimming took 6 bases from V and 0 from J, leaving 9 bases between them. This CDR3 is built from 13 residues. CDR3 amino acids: CASRGLGSYEQYF. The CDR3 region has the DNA TGTGCCAGCAGGGGACTCGGCTCCTACGAGCAGTACTTC.

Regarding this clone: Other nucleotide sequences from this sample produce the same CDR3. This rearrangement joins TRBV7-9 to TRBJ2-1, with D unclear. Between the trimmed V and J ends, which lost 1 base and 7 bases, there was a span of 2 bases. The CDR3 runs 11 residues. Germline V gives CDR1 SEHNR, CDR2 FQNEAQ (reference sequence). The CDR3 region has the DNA TGTGCCAGCAGCTTAGAGAATGAGCAGTTCTTC. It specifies CASSLENEQFF.

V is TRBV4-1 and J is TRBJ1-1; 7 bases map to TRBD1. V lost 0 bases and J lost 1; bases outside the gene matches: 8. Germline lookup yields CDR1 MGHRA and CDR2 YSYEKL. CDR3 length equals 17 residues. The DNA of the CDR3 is TGCGCCAGCAGCCAAGATATGGGGACAGCAGAGAACACTGAAGCTTTCTTT. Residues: CASSQDMGTAENTEAFF.

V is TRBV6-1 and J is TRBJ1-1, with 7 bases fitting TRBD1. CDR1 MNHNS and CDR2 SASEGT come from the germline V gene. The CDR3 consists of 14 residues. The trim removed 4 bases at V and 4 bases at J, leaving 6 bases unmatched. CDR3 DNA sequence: TGTGCCAGCAGTGTCCGGGACAGTTTCACTGAAGCTTTCTTT. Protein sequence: CASSVRDSFTEAFF.

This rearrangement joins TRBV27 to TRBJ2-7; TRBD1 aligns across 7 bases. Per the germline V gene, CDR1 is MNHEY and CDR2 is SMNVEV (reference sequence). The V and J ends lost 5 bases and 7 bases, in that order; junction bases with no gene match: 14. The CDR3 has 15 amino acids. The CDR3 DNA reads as TGTGCCAGCAGTACCAGACAGGGACCATGGGGGGAGCAGTACTTC. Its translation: CASSTRQGPWGEQYF.

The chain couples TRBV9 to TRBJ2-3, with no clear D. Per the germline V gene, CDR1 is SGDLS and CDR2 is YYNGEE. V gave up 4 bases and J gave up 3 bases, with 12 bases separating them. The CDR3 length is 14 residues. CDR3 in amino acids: CASSLRRITDTQYF. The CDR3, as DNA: TGTGCCAGCAGCCTCAGGCGGATTACAGATACGCAGTATTTT.

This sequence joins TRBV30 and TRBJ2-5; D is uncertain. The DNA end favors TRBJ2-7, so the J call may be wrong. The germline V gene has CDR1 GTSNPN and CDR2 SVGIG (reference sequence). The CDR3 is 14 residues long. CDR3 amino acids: CAWTVITPSYEQYF. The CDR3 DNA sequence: TGTGCCTGGACGGTCATAACCCCGTCCTACGAGCAGTACTTC.

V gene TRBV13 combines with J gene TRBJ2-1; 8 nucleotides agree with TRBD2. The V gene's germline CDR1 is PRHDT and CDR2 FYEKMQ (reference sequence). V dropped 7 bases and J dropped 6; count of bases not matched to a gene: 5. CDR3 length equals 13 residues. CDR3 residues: CASIGGGLNEQFF. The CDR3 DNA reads TGTGCCAGCATAGGCGGGGGGCTCAATGAGCAGTTCTTC.

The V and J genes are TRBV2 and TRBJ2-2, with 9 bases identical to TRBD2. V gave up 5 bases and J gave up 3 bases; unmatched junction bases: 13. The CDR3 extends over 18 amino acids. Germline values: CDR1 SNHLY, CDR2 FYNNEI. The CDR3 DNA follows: TGTGCCAGCAGTCCCCTCGGGGAGCGGGGGGCCCACACCGGGGAGCTGTTTTTT. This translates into CASSPLGERGAHTGELFF.

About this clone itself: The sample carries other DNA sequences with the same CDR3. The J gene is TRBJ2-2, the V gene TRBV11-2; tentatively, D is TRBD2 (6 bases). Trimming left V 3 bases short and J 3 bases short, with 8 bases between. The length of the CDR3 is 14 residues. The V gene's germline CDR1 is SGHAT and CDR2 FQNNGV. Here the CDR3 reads CASSFGSYTGELFF. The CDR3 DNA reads TGTGCCAGCAGCTTCGGGAGTTACACCGGGGAGCTGTTTTTT.

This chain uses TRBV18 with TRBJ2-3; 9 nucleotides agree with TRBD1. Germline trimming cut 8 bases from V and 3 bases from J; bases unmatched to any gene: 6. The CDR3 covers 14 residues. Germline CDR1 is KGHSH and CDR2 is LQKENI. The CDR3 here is CASVSGTGTDTQYF. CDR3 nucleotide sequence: TGTGCCAGCGTGTCCGGGACAGGGACAGATACGCAGTATTTT.